The 6 T cell receptor beta chains reported below all come from one sample, sequenced in a study of T cells in Graves' hyperthyroidism and ophthalmopathy. There were TCR beta CDR3 regions amplified from RNA transcripts. During a first-round RT-PCR of the TCR CDR3, the HTBI primer set was used. TCRdb independently ran MiXCR on the multiplex PCR reads; one entry per CDR3 protein. The table shows 400,000 to 500,000 distinct CDR3 sequences, with approximately 15% occurring only once. The specimen was blood. These receptors all stem from a young woman with Graves' hyperthyroidism.

This clonotype was recorded at least ten times. The chain is built from TRBV5-1 and TRBJ1-1; D remains ambiguous. Trimming stripped 0 bases from V and 1 base from J, with 7 bases between. CDR3 length: 14 residues. Germline V gene lookup returns CDR1 SGHRS and CDR2 YFSETQ. The chain's CDR3 is CASSLERANTEAFF. The DNA of the CDR3 is TGCGCCAGCAGCTTGGAGCGGGCGAACACTGAAGCTTTCTTT.

Worth noting for this clonotype: Germline is not matched at one junction end, which may reflect a read error. The gene calls are TRBV6-2 or TRBV6-3 and TRBJ2-1; D may correspond to TRBD1 or TRBD2 (5 bases each). This CDR3 is built from 14 residues. CDR1 and CDR2 (germline): MNHEY, SVGEGT. Here the CDR3 reads CASSSGRSYDEQFF. DNA for the CDR3: TGTGCCAGCAGTTCGGGACGATCCTACGATGAGCAGTTCTTC.

This clonotype was detected ten times or more. The rearrangement uses TRBV5-1 and TRBJ2-3, with D unresolved. The CDR3 sequence is 13 residues long. V was clipped by 5 bases and J by 1 base, with 8 bases between them. Germline V lookup: CDR1 SGHRS, CDR2 YFSETQ. The CDR3 nucleotides are TGCGCCAGCAGGGCAGACGGCACAGATACGCAGTATTTT. It encodes CASRADGTDTQYF.

V gene TRBV3-1 combines with J gene TRBJ1-5; D gene unclear. CDR1 LGHDT and CDR2 YNNKEL come from the germline V gene (reference sequence). This CDR3 comprises 15 residues. V lost 1 base to trimming and J lost 7 bases, with 14 bases between them. The CDR3 spells CASSQVVGPGQPQHF. DNA of the CDR3: TGTGCCAGCAGCCAAGTGGTGGGCCCGGGGCAGCCCCAGCATTTT.

Only a few counts were recorded for this clonotype. The chain combines TRBV24-1 with TRBJ1-2; 9 nucleotides line up with TRBD1. In germline, CDR1 is KGHDR, CDR2 SFDVKD. Trimming removed 6 bases from V and 5 bases from J; junction bases left unmatched: 3. CDR3 length equals 13 residues. DNA of the CDR3: TGTGCCACCAGTCCGGGACAGGGATATGGCTACACCTTC. Translation: CATSPGQGYGYTF.

V gene TRBV11-1 combines with J gene TRBJ1-1; 7 bases align to TRBD1. The CDR3 length is 16 residues. Germline assignment: CDR1 SGHAT and CDR2 FQDESV (reference sequence). V dropped 1 base and J dropped 1; count of bases not matched to a gene: 6. CDR3 DNA sequence: TGTGCCAGCAGCTTAGTGGGGGGGACAGCGAACACTGAAGCTTTCTTT. Encoded protein: CASSLVGGTANTEAFF.